These 22 T cell receptor beta chains share one sample of origin, sequenced in a study of blood T cells in healthy people across ages. Through a sample-barcoded 5' primer and a J-beta primer mix, a second PCR was run for roughly 6 to 11 cycles. MiXCR, applied by TCRdb to the 5' RACE reads, yields one record per CDR3 protein. The table records about 930,000 distinct CDR3 sequences, 25% to 35% of them present only once. The same sample was also used in a study of T cells of mothers and their children.

The sequenced sample consisted of blood. These TCRs come from a woman in her thirties or forties in good health.

Points on this clonotype: A much larger clonotype is one base distant, so this may be a read error. V gene TRBV28 combines with J gene TRBJ2-5; D not resolved. The end of the DNA fits TRBJ2-7 better, so the J call may be wrong. Germline CDR1 and CDR2: MDHEN and SYDVKM. This CDR3 has 12 amino acids. CDR3 in amino acids: CASSETPCEQYF. Here the CDR3 DNA reads TGTGCCAGCAGTGAGACCCCCTGCGAGCAGTACTTC.

The chain is built from TRBV7-3 and TRBJ2-3; no clear D gene. The CDR3 is 15 residues long. V was cut by 2 bases and J by 0 bases, with 9 bases left in between. Germline CDR1 and CDR2: SGHTA and FQGTGA. The CDR3: CASSLWPGSTDTQYF. CDR3 DNA: TGTGCCAGCAGCTTATGGCCCGGGAGCACAGATACGCAGTATTTT.

The sample holds many counts of this clonotype. This chain connects TRBV29-1 to TRBJ2-7; D may be TRBD2 (5 bases). The germline V and J ends were trimmed by 5 bases and 2 bases, with 10 bases remaining between them. Germline assignment: CDR1 SQVTM and CDR2 ANQGSEA. The CDR3 is 12 residues long. The CDR3 sequence: CSVRTGTYEQYF. Here the CDR3 DNA reads TGCAGCGTTAGGACGGGGACCTACGAGCAGTACTTC.

This rearrangement joins TRBV20-1 to TRBJ2-1; 9 nucleotides align to TRBD2. This CDR3 has 14 residues. Per the germline V gene, CDR1 is DFQATT and CDR2 is SNEGSKA (reference sequence). Trimming removed 2 bases from V and 9 bases from J; junction bases left unmatched: 8. The CDR3 sequence: CSARNGGGAGEQFF. Written as DNA, the CDR3 is TGCAGTGCTAGAAATGGCGGGGGGGCCGGTGAGCAGTTCTTC.

Turning to this clonotype: This clone may be a read error of a much larger clone one base away. The rearrangement links TRBV15 to TRBJ2-1, with TRBD1 matching over 10 bases. V dropped 5 bases and J dropped 10; count of bases not matched to a gene: 8. The CDR3 runs 14 residues. In germline, CDR1 is LNHNV, CDR2 YYDKDF (reference sequence). This CDR3 is CATSPGTGDYEQFF. CDR3 nucleotide sequence: TGTGCCACCAGCCCCGGGACAGGGGACTACGAGCAGTTCTTC.

The chain combines TRBV5-1 with TRBJ2-7, with D tentatively TRBD1 (5 bases). Trimming took off 1 base at V and 3 bases at J, with 11 bases between the two ends. Germline CDR1 reads SGHRS; CDR2 reads YFSETQ. The CDR3 has 14 residues. CDR3 in amino acids: CASSLTQGGYEQYF. CDR3 nucleotide sequence: TGCGCCAGCAGCTTGACGCAGGGTGGCTACGAGCAGTACTTC.

In regard to this clonotype: Just one base apart from a much larger clone, this may be a read error. The chain recombines TRBV5-6 with TRBJ1-6; D possibly corresponds to TRBD1 (6 bases). CDR1 and CDR2 (germline): SGHDT, YYEEEE. The CDR3 consists of 19 residues. The V end lost 2 bases, the J end lost 1 base, and 19 bases lay between the germline ends. The CDR3 is CASSFIRDTCLSYNSPLHF. For the CDR3, the DNA is TGTGCCAGCAGCTTCATCCGGGACACCTGTCTTTCCTATAATTCACCCCTCCACTTT.

This clonotype has at least ten counts. This rearrangement joins TRBV19 to TRBJ2-6, with D tentatively TRBD2 (7 bases). The CDR3 consists of 16 residues. Trimming left V 9 bases short and J 0 bases short, with 15 bases between. Germline V gene data show CDR1 as LNHDA and CDR2 as SQIVND (reference sequence). The CDR3 is CASVRGAGSGANVLTF. As DNA, the CDR3 is TGTGCCAGCGTCCGGGGGGCCGGCTCTGGGGCCAACGTCCTGACTTTC.

The table lists this clonotype with many counts. The V gene is TRBV7-9, the J gene TRBJ2-7; D gene unclear. The CDR3 length is 12 residues. Between the trimmed V and J ends, which lost 4 bases and 8 bases, there was a span of 12 bases. CDR1 is SEHNR and CDR2 is FQNEAQ in the germline V gene (reference sequence). CDR3 loop: CASSYPDVKQYF. Written as DNA, the CDR3 is TGTGCCAGCAGCTACCCGGACGTGAAGCAGTACTTC.

As to this clonotype: A much larger clone lies one base from this, so it may be a read error. The V gene is TRBV7-3, the J gene TRBJ2-5; TRBD2 agrees at 10 bases. The junction had 11 bases not matched to a gene; V was cut back by 5 bases and J by 11 bases. CDR1 and CDR2 (germline): SGHTA, FQGTGA. This CDR3 region has 14 residues. CDR3 loop: CASSPGLADNEQYF. The CDR3 DNA is TGTGCCAGCAGCCCCGGACTAGCGGACAATGAGCAGTACTTC.

This clonotype was seen only a few times. The gene calls are TRBV28 and TRBJ2-7, with a possible D match to TRBD1 (6 bases). With 5 bases removed from V and 2 bases from J, the gap between germline ends came to 16 bases. Germline CDR1 is MDHEN and CDR2 is SYDVKM. CDR3 length equals 15 residues. Written as DNA, the CDR3 is TGTGCCAGCAGTCGTCGACAGGTACCCACCTACGAGCAGTACTTC. As protein: CASSRRQVPTYEQYF.

The DNA for the CDR3 is TGTGCCAGCAGCCCTAGCGGGTCTACTAGCGGGAGAGCGAACACCGGGGAGCTGTTTTTT. Its protein is CASSPSGSTSGRANTGELFF. The chain joins TRBV9 to TRBJ2-2, with TRBD2 matching over 11 bases. Per germline, CDR1 SGDLS and CDR2 YYNGEE. V shed 4 bases and J 0 bases; nucleotides not matched to a gene: 14. CDR3 length equals 20 residues. The full variable domain, rest sourced from reference TRBV9 and TRBJ2-2, is DSGVTQTPKHLITATGQRVTLRCSPRSGDLSVYWYQQSLDQGLQFLIQYYNGEERAKGNILERFSAQQFPDLHSELNLSSLELGDSALYFCASSPSGSTSGRANTGELFFGEGSRLTVL.

The chain uses TRBV12-3 or TRBV12-4 and TRBJ2-7; D might be TRBD2 (7 bases). The CDR3 loop spans 16 amino acids. Trimming removed 4 bases from V and 2 bases from J, with 18 bases in between. The CDR3, as DNA: TGTGCCAGCAGTTCCGGAGGGGGGGTAGACCCCTACGAGCAGTACTTC. Protein: CASSSGGGVDPYEQYF.

There are a few counts of this clonotype. The rearrangement links TRBV5-1 to TRBJ1-1; the match to TRBD1 covers 8 bases. The V gene end was trimmed by 4 bases and the J gene end by 3 bases; junction bases not matched to a gene: 8. The CDR3 length is 15 residues. The germline CDR1 and CDR2 sequences are SGHRS and YFSETQ. CDR3 nucleotide sequence: TGCGCCAGCAGCAGACGGACAGGGCTGGACACTGAAGCTTTCTTT. Translating gives CASSRRTGLDTEAFF.

To note about this clonotype: With a much larger clone just one base away, this may be a read error. The chain links TRBV7-2 to TRBJ2-1; perhaps TRBD1 as D (6 bases). The CDR3 loop spans 13 amino acids. CDR1 and CDR2 from the germline V gene are SGHTA and FQGNSA. Trimming took 10 bases from V and 5 from J, leaving 15 bases between them. The DNA of the CDR3 is TGTGCCACCGTCCGACAGGTTAACAATGAGCAGTTCTTC. This sequence encodes CATVRQVNNEQFF.

The chain has TRBV5-1 and TRBJ1-4; D unclear. Germline V CDR1 and CDR2: SGHRS, YFSETQ. CDR3 length equals 14 residues. Trimming pared 4 bases from V and 8 bases from J, leaving 15 bases between. The CDR3 protein is CASSPLVGGEKLFF. The CDR3, as DNA: TGCGCCAGCAGCCCACTGGTCGGAGGGGAAAAACTGTTTTTT.

V is TRBV28 and J is TRBJ1-6, with D unclear. V lost 3 bases, J lost 4 bases, and 7 bases lay in between. CDR3 length: 14 amino acids. Germline V gene sequence: CDR1 MDHEN, CDR2 SYDVKM. The CDR3 DNA is TGTGCCAGCAGTTTTCCCGGTTATAATTCACCCCTCCACTTT. Translation gives CASSFPGYNSPLHF.

The V gene is TRBV12-3 or TRBV12-4, the J gene TRBJ2-2, with a possible D match to TRBD2 (6 bases). Trimming removed 3 bases from V and 4 bases from J, with 12 bases in between. This CDR3 region has 15 residues. The CDR3 DNA reads TGTGCCAGCAGTTTTGGCGGGGCCAGCACCGGGGAGCTGTTTTTT. It translates to CASSFGGASTGELFF.

The sample holds many counts of this clonotype. The rearrangement uses TRBV4-1 and TRBJ2-3, with TRBD1 matching over 10 bases. Germline CDR1 MGHRA, CDR2 YSYEKL. Trimming at V came to 4 bases and at J to 2 bases, leaving 18 bases not matched to a gene. The CDR3 is 20 amino acids. CDR3 nucleotides: TGCGCCAGCAGCCGCCTAGGGGGACAGGGGAAAAGGGGCCCCACAGATACGCAGTATTTT. It codes for CASSRLGGQGKRGPTDTQYF.

This clonotype turned up a few times. The junction departs from the called germline gene at one end, perhaps through a read error. CDR3 nucleotides: TGTACCAGCAGGCTAATATCGAACCTTCAAGAGACCCAGTACTTC. As protein: CTSRLISNLQETQYF. The rearrangement uses TRBV28 and TRBJ2-5; no clear D. CDR1 and CDR2 from the germline V gene are MDHEN and SYDVKM. The CDR3 has 15 residues.

The CDR3 coding sequence is TGTGCCAGCAGCGAGGGACTAGCGGGAGGGCCATTTATCGGAGATACGCAGTATTTT. It is translated as CASSEGLAGGPFIGDTQYF. The chain recombines TRBV2 with TRBJ2-3; 16 positions match TRBD2. Germline assignment: CDR1 SNHLY and CDR2 FYNNEI. V gave up 6 bases and J gave up 5 bases; unmatched junction bases: 14. The CDR3 has 19 residues. The complete variable domain, with remaining parts taken from reference TRBV2 and TRBJ2-3, reads EPEVTQTPSHQVTQMGQEVILRCVPISNHLYFYWYRQILGQKVEFLVSFYNNEISEKSEIFDDQFSVERPDGSNFTLKIRSTKLEDSAMYFCASSEGLAGGPFIGDTQYFGPGTRLTVL.

The sample holds a few counts of this clonotype. The chain uses TRBV28 and TRBJ1-1; TRBD1 aligns across 7 bases. Per the germline V gene, CDR1 is MDHEN and CDR2 is SYDVKM. CDR3 length equals 14 residues. J gave up 1 base and V 10 bases, and 9 bases lay outside the gene matches. The CDR3 loop reads CAIQGNRGNTEAFF. CDR3 DNA sequence: TGTGCCATTCAGGGGAACAGGGGGAACACTGAAGCTTTCTTT. Filled out from reference TRBV28 and TRBJ1-1, the complete variable domain reads DVKVTQSSRYLVKRTGEKVFLECVQDMDHENMFWYRQDPGLGLRLIYFSYDVKMKEKGDIPEGYSVSREKKERFSLILESASTNQTSMYLCAIQGNRGNTEAFFGQGTRLTVV.